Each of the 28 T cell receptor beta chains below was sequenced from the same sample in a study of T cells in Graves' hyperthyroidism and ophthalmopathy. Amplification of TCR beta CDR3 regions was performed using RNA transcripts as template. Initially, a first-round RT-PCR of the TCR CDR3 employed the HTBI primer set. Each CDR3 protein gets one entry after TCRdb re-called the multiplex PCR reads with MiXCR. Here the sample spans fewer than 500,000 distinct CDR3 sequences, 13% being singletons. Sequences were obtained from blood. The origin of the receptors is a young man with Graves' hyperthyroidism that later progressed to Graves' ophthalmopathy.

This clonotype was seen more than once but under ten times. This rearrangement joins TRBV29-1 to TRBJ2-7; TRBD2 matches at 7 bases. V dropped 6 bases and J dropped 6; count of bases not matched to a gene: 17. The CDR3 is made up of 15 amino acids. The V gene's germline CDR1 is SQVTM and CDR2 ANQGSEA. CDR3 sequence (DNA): TGCAGCGTGACCCGCCGTGGCGGGGGAACTCTCGAGCAGTACTTC. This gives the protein CSVTRRGGGTLEQYF.

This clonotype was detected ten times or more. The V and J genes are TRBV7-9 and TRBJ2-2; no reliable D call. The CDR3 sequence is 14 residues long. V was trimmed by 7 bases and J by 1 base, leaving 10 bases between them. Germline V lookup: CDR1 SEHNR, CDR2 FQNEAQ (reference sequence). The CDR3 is CASTSAQNTGELFF. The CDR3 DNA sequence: TGTGCCAGCACATCGGCCCAGAACACCGGGGAGCTGTTTTTT.

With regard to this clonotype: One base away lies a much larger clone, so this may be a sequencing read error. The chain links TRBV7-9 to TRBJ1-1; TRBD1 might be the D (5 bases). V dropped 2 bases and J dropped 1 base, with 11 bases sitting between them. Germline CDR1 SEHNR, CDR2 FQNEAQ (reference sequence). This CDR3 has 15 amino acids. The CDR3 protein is CASSLYGQGNTEAFF. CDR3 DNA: TGTGCCAGCAGCTTATATGGGCAGGGGAACACTGAAGCTTTCTTT.

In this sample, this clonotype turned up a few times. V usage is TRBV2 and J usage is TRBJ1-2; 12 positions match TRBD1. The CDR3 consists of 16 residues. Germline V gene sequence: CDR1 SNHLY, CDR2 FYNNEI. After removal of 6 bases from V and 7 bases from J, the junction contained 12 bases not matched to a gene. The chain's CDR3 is CASRAGTGGARGGYTF. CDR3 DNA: TGTGCCAGCAGGGCCGGGACAGGGGGCGCGAGAGGTGGCTACACCTTC.

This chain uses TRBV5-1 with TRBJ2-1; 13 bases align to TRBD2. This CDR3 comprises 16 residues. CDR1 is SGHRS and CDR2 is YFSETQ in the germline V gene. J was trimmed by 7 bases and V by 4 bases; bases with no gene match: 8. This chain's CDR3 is CASSPRTSGGSNEQFF. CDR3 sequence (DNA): TGCGCCAGCAGCCCCCGGACTAGCGGGGGTAGTAATGAGCAGTTCTTC.

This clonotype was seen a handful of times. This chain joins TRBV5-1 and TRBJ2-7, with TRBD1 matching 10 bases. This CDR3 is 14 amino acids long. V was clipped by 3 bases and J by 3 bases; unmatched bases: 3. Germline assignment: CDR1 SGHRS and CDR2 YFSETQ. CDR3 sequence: CASSSGTGDYEQYF. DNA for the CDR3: TGCGCCAGCAGCTCCGGGACAGGGGACTACGAGCAGTACTTC.

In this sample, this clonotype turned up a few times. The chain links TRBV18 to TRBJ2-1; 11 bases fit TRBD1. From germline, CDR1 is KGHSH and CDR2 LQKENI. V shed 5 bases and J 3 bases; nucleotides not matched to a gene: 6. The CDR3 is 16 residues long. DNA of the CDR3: TGTGCCAGCTCATCTACCGGGACAGGGGGCTACAATGAGCAGTTCTTC. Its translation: CASSSTGTGGYNEQFF.

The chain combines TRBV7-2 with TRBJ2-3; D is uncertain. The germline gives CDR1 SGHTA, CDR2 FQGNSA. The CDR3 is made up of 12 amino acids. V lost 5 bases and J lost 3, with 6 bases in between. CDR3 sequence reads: CASSRFTDTQYF. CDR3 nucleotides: TGTGCCAGCAGCAGGTTTACAGATACGCAGTATTTT.

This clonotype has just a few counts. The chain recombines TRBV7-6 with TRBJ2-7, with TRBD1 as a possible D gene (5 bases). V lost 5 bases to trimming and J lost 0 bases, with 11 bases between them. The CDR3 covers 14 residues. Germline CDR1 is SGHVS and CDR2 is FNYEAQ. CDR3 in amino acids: CASSQGALSYEQYF. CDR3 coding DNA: TGTGCCAGCAGCCAAGGGGCACTCTCCTACGAGCAGTACTTC.

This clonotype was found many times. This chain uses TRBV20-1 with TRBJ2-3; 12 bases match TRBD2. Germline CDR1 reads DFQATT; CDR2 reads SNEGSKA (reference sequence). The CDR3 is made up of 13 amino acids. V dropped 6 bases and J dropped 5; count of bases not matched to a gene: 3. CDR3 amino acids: CSAVLAGGDTQYF. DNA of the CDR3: TGCAGTGCCGTACTAGCGGGGGGAGATACGCAGTATTTT.

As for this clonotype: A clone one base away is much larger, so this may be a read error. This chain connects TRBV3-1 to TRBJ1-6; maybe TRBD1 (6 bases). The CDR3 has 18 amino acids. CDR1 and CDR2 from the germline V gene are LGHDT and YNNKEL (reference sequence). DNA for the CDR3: TGTGCCAACAGCCAACCGGACAGACTGAGCTCCTATAATTCACCCCTCCACTTT. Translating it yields CANSQPDRLSSYNSPLHF. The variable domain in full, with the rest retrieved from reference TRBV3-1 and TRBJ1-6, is DTAVSQTPKYLVTQMGNDKSIKCEQNLGHDTMYWYKQDSKKFLKIMFSYNNKELIINETVPNRFSPKSPDKAHLNLHINSLELGDSAVYFCANSQPDRLSSYNSPLHFGNGTRLTVT.

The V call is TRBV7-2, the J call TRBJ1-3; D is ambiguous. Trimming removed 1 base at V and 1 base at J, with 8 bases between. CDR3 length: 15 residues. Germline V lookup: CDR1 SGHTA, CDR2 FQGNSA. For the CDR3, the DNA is TGTGCCAGCAGCTTAGTTGAGCTATCTGGAAACACCATATATTTT. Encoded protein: CASSLVELSGNTIYF.

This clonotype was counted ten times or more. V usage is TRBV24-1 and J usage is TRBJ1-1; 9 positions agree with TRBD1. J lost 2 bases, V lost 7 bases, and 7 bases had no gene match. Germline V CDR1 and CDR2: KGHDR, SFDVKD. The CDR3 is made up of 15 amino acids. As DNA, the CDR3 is TGTGCCACCAGCCCGGGACAGGGATTTAACACTGAAGCTTTCTTT. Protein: CATSPGQGFNTEAFF.

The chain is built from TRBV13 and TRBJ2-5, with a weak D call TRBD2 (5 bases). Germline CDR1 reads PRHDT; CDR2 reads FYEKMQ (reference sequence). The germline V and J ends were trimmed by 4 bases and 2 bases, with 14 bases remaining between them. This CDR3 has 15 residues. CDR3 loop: CASSSGSIGQETQYF. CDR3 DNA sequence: TGTGCCAGCAGCTCGGGGTCTATAGGGCAAGAGACCCAGTACTTC.

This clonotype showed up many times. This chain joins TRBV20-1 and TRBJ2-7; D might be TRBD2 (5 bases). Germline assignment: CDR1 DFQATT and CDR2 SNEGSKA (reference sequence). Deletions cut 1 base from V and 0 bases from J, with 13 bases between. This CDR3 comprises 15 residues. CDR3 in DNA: TGCAGTGCTAGAGTCCACGACTACAGCTCCTACGAGCAGTACTTC. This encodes CSARVHDYSSYEQYF.

The DNA for the CDR3 is TGCGCCAGCAGCTTTGTAAGGGGGAGGGATGAGCAGTTCTTC. Residues: CASSFVRGRDEQFF. The chain links TRBV5-1 to TRBJ2-1, with D maybe TRBD2 (7 bases). Germline V gene data show CDR1 as SGHRS and CDR2 as YFSETQ. The CDR3 contains 14 residues. V lost 2 bases and J lost 8, with 14 bases in between. Using reference TRBV5-1 and TRBJ2-1 for the parts outside the CDR3, the full variable domain is KAGVTQTPRYLIKTRGQQVTLSCSPISGHRSVSWYQQTPGQGLQFLFEYFSETQRNKGNFPGRFSGRQFSNSRSEMNVSTLELGDSALYLCASSFVRGRDEQFFGPGTRLTVL.

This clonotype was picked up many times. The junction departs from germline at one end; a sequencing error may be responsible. CDR3 protein: CASGQGGLKTEAFF. The CDR3 bases are TGTGCCAGCGGACAGGGGGGATTGAAGACTGAAGCTTTCTTT. The rearrangement uses TRBV27 and TRBJ1-1, with TRBD1 identical over 10 bases. The CDR3 extends over 14 amino acids. CDR1 is MNHEY and CDR2 is SMNVEV in the germline V gene (reference sequence).

For the CDR3, the DNA is TGTGCCAGCAGCCAACCCGAAAACACCGGGGAGCTGTTTTTT. This gives the protein CASSQPENTGELFF. The chain combines TRBV11-3 with TRBJ2-2; unclear D gene. The CDR3 runs to 14 residues. Germline-derived CDR1 and CDR2 are SGHNT and YENEEA. Trimming removed 5 bases at V and 2 bases at J, with 9 bases between. Together with reference TRBV11-3 and TRBJ2-2, the CDR3 gives the full variable domain: EAGVVQSPRYKIIEKKQPVAFWCNPISGHNTLYWYLQNLGQGPELLIRYENEEAVDDSQLPKDRFSAERLKGVDSTLKIQPAELGDSAVYLCASSQPENTGELFFGEGSRLTVL.

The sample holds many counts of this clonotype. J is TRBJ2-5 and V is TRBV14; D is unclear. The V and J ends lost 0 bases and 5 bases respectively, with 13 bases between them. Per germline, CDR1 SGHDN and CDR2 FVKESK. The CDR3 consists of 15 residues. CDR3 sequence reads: CASSQEWADRETQYF. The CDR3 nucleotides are TGTGCCAGCAGCCAAGAGTGGGCAGATCGGGAGACCCAGTACTTC. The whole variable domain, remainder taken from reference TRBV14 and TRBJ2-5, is EAGVTQFPSHSVIEKGQTVTLRCDPISGHDNLYWYRRVMGKEIKFLLHFVKESKQDESGMPNNRFLAERTGGTYSTLKVQPAELEDSGVYFCASSQEWADRETQYFGPGTRLLVL.

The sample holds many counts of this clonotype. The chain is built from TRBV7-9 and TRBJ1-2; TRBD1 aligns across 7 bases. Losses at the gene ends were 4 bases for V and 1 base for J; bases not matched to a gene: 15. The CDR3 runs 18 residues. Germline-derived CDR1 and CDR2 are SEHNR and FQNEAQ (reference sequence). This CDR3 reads CASSSVDRQGPFNYGYTF. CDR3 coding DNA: TGTGCCAGCAGCTCGGTAGACCGACAGGGACCTTTTAACTATGGCTACACCTTC. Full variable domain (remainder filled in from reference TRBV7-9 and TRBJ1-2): DTGVSQNPRHKITKRGQNVTFRCDPISEHNRLYWYRQTLGQGPEFLTYFQNEAQLEKSRLLSDRFSAERPKGSFSTLEIQRTEQGDSAMYLCASSSVDRQGPFNYGYTFGSGTRLTVV.

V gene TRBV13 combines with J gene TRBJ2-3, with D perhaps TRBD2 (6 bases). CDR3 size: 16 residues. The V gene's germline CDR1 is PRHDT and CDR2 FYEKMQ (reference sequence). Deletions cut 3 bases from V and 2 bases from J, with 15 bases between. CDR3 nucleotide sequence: TGTGCCAGCAGCTTTACGGGGGACTTCCTCACAGATACGCAGTATTTT. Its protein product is CASSFTGDFLTDTQYF.

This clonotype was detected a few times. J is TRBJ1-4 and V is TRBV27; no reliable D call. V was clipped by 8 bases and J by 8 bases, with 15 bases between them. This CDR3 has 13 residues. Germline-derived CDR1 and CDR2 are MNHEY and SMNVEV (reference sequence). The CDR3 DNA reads TGTGCCAGCGGGATAGGGCTACCCGAAAAACTGTTTTTT. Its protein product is CASGIGLPEKLFF. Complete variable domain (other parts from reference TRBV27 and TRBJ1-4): EAQVTQNPRYLITVTGKKLTVTCSQNMNHEYMSWYRQDPGLGLRQIYYSMNVEVTDKGDVPEGYKVSRKEKRNFPLILESPSPNQTSLYFCASGIGLPEKLFFGSGTQLSVL.

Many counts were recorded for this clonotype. CDR3 sequence reads: CASSFIPGFEAFF. As DNA, the CDR3 is TGTGCCAGCAGTTTCATCCCGGGTTTTGAAGCTTTCTTT. This chain links TRBV7-9 with TRBJ1-1; no reliable D call. This CDR3 spans 13 amino acids. Trimming shortened V by 6 bases and J by 7 bases, and 15 bases separated the two germline ends. Per the germline V gene, CDR1 is SEHNR and CDR2 is FQNEAQ (reference sequence).

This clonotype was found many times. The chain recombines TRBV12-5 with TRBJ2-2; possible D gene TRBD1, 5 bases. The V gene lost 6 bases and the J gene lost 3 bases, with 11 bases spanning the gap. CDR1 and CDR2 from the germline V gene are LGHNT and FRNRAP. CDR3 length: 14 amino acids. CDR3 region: CASGPGMDTGELFF. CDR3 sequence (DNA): TGTGCTAGTGGCCCAGGGATGGACACCGGGGAGCTGTTTTTT. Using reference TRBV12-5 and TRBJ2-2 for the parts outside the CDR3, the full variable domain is DARVTQTPRHKVTEMGQEVTMRCQPILGHNTVFWYRQTMMQGLELLAYFRNRAPLDDSGMPKDRFSAEMPDATLATLKIQPSEPRDSAVYFCASGPGMDTGELFFGEGSRLTVL.

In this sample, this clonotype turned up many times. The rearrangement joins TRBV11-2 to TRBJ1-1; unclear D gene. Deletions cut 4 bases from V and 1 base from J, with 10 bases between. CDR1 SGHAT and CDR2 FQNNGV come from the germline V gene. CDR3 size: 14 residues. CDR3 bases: TGTGCCAGCAGCTCGCCGGTTGCGAACACTGAAGCTTTCTTT. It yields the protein CASSSPVANTEAFF.

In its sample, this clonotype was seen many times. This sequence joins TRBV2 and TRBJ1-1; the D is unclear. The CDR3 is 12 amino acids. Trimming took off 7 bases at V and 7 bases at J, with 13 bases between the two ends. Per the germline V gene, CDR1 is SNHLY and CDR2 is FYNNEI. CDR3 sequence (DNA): TGTGCCAGCAATCAGGTGGGGTATGAAGCTTTCTTT. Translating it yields CASNQVGYEAFF.

The CDR3, as DNA: TGCGCCAGCAGCTTGGGCCCCGGACAGGCTCGGGAGCAGTACTTC. It encodes CASSLGPGQAREQYF. J is TRBJ2-7 and V is TRBV5-1; 7 nucleotides match TRBD1. This CDR3 is built from 15 residues. Trimming removed 0 bases from V and 7 bases from J; junction bases left unmatched: 10. Germline-derived CDR1 and CDR2 are SGHRS and YFSETQ.

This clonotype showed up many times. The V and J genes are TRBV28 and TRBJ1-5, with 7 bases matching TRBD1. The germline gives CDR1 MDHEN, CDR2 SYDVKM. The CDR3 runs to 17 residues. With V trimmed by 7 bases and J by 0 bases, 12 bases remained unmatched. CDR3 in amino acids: CASNPDRWGISNQPQHF. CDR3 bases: TGTGCCAGCAACCCGGACAGGTGGGGGATTAGCAATCAGCCCCAGCATTTT.